This T cell receptor beta chain was profiled in a study of cytomegalovirus exposure and HLA in healthy donors. In the case of this clone: What it binds is unknown.

60 Vbeta and 13 Jbeta primers were used in PCR. Per the study methods: It was a later analysis that counted about 80 million unique TCR beta chains, of which roughly 11 million were shared. The protocol was immunoSEQ multiplex PCR, while the TCRdb copy is restricted to in-frame clones and leaves out a portion. V and J calls and clone size come straight from that table; D and trimming were deduced from the DNA. The sample consists of 150,000 to 200,000 clones, approximately 80% of them appearing once. Study-level findings and limits: Diagnosis of cytomegalovirus status made by the classifier reportedly showed high specificity and sensitivity. Overall, roughly 170 TCR beta chains were annotated as cytomegalovirus-associated.

This clonotype was sampled from a woman in her late teens or twenties in good health and CMV-seropositive. Source material: PBMCs.

The DNA of the CDR3 is TGCGCCAGCAGCTTGGCCGGACAGGGTATGGACACCATATATTTT. Amino acids: CASSLAGQGMDTIYF. The rearrangement links TRBV5-1 to TRBJ1-3; 8 nucleotides align to TRBD1. The CDR3 runs 15 residues. The J segment lost 8 bases and the V segment lost 0 bases, leaving 7 bases of the junction unmatched. Germline V gene sequence: CDR1 SGHRS, CDR2 YFSETQ.